These 26 T cell receptor beta chains originate from one sample sequenced in a study of T-cell memory formation after mild COVID-19. A single record per CDR3 protein comes from TCRdb applying MiXCR to the 5' RACE reads. The sample holds approximately 98,000 distinct CDR3 sequences, 18% seen once. Source material: PBMCs or a T cell subset sorted from them (not recorded which). These receptors originate from a man aged 18 to 30 who had mild COVID-19 (a few samples of this study predate the infection). Cell type and time point are not known.

This chain links TRBV5-1 with TRBJ2-5, with D perhaps TRBD1 (5 bases). V was trimmed by 0 bases and J by 4 bases, leaving 16 bases between them. CDR1 SGHRS and CDR2 YFSETQ come from the germline V gene. CDR3 size: 16 residues. The CDR3 bases are TGCGCCAGCAGCTTGGCCAGGGCAGGCGCAGGAGAGACCCAGTACTTC. Amino acids: CASSLARAGAGETQYF.

This clonotype was seen a few times. The chain carries TRBV11-3 and TRBJ1-2; D perhaps matches TRBD1 (5 bases). The germline V and J ends were trimmed by 1 base and 6 bases, with 9 bases remaining between them. Per the germline V gene, CDR1 is SGHNT and CDR2 is YENEEA. The CDR3 has 13 residues. The DNA of the CDR3 is TGTGCCAGCAGCTTAGGGGGGTTCAATGGCTACACCTTC. It encodes CASSLGGFNGYTF.

This clonotype was counted at least ten times. The CDR3 DNA reads as TGTGCCAGCAGCTCCCGCGGCAGGTTCACAGATACGCAGTATTTT. Its protein is CASSSRGRFTDTQYF. The chain combines TRBV5-5 with TRBJ2-3; D gene unclear. Germline V lookup: CDR1 SGHKS, CDR2 YYEKEE (reference sequence). The CDR3 covers 15 residues. Trimming stripped 3 bases from V and 2 bases from J, with 13 bases between.

The table lists this clonotype with many counts. V and J are TRBV20-1 and TRBJ1-6; D not resolved. This CDR3 contains 14 residues. V dropped 0 bases and J dropped 10 bases, with 13 bases sitting between them. Germline V gene data show CDR1 as DFQATT and CDR2 as SNEGSKA (reference sequence). The CDR3: CSARDGRTFSPLHF. In DNA form, the CDR3 reads TGCAGTGCTAGAGATGGCAGGACGTTCTCACCCCTCCACTTT.

The chain recombines TRBV4-3 with TRBJ2-3, with TRBD1 matching 8 bases. With 2 bases clipped from V and 0 bases from J, the junction kept 4 bases outside the gene matches. CDR3 length: 16 amino acids. In germline, CDR1 is LGHNA, CDR2 YSLEER. The CDR3 DNA reads TGCGCCAGCAGCCAACGGACAGGGATTAGCACAGATACGCAGTATTTT. Amino acid sequence: CASSQRTGISTDTQYF.

This clonotype was counted only a few times. The chain is built from TRBV6-5 and TRBJ2-2; perhaps D is TRBD1 or TRBD2 (6 bases each). This CDR3 has 16 amino acids. V lost 7 bases, J lost 0 bases, and 15 bases lay in between. Germline assignment: CDR1 MNHEY and CDR2 SVGAGI. CDR3 sequence (DNA): TGTGCCAGCAAGAGGGACGGGGGCCCGAACACCGGGGAGCTGTTTTTT. It codes for CASKRDGGPNTGELFF.

This chain connects TRBV20-1 to TRBJ1-2; D remains unclear. Between the trimmed V and J ends, which lost 2 bases and 7 bases, there was a span of 8 bases. Germline-derived CDR1 and CDR2 are DFQATT and SNEGSKA (reference sequence). CDR3 size: 11 residues. The CDR3 DNA is TGCAGTGCTAGATATTTGCCTGGCTACACCTTC. It is translated as CSARYLPGYTF.

This chain connects TRBV4-2 to TRBJ1-1; no clear D gene. Looked up from germline, CDR1 is LGHNA and CDR2 is YNFKEQ. V was shortened by 1 base and J by 4 bases, with 10 bases between the two germline ends. CDR3 length: 14 amino acids. CDR3 amino acids: CASSQAERGTEAFF. CDR3 DNA: TGTGCCAGCAGCCAAGCCGAACGGGGCACTGAAGCTTTCTTT.

The gene calls are TRBV5-1 and TRBJ2-1; 11 bases match TRBD1. CDR3 length: 15 residues. The germline gives CDR1 SGHRS, CDR2 YFSETQ. J gave up 4 bases and V 4 bases, and 4 bases lay outside the gene matches. The CDR3 is CASSLGTGGYNEQFF. The CDR3 nucleotides are TGCGCCAGCAGCCTCGGGACAGGGGGGTACAATGAGCAGTTCTTC.

V and J are TRBV7-9 and TRBJ2-5, with D hard to call. CDR1 is SEHNR and CDR2 is FQNEAQ in the germline V gene (reference sequence). CDR3 length: 14 residues. Trimming left V 2 bases short and J 4 bases short, with 11 bases between. The CDR3 DNA reads as TGTGCCAGCAGCTTACAGGACCTGGGAGAGACCCAGTACTTC. It translates to CASSLQDLGETQYF.

This clonotype came up a few times. The chain couples TRBV7-2 to TRBJ2-3; D might be TRBD1 (8 bases). The CDR3 sequence is 14 residues long. Trimming pared 3 bases from V and 6 bases from J, leaving 13 bases between. Germline CDR1 and CDR2: SGHTA and FQGNSA. CDR3 in DNA: TGTGCCAGCAGCTTCGACAGGGGAGGGGATACGCAGTATTTT. Amino acid sequence: CASSFDRGGDTQYF.

The rearrangement joins TRBV9 to TRBJ2-2, with TRBD2 as a possible D gene (6 bases). CDR1 and CDR2 from the germline V gene are SGDLS and YYNGEE. This CDR3 region has 15 residues. V lost 3 bases and J lost 6, with 15 bases in between. The DNA for the CDR3 is TGTGCCAGCAGCGCTAGACTAGAGCCTCCCGGGGAGCTGTTTTTT. It is translated as CASSARLEPPGELFF.

This sequence joins TRBV4-1 and TRBJ2-4, with D perhaps matching TRBD1 (5 bases). CDR1 is MGHRA and CDR2 is YSYEKL in the germline V gene. This CDR3 is built from 13 residues. V lost 1 base, J lost 8 bases, and 9 bases lay in between. CDR3 in amino acids: CASSQAQVHIQYF. The CDR3 DNA reads as TGCGCCAGCAGCCAAGCACAGGTCCACATTCAGTACTTC.

This clonotype was detected a few times. V usage is TRBV6-5 and J usage is TRBJ2-7, with D unclear. Germline assignment: CDR1 MNHEY and CDR2 SVGAGI. This CDR3 region has 15 residues. V lost 6 bases to trimming and J lost 4 bases, with 19 bases between them. The CDR3 reads CASRSSGVFGYEQYV. The CDR3 nucleotides are TGTGCCAGCAGGTCTAGTGGAGTGTTTGGGTACGAGCAGTACGTC.

The chain recombines TRBV5-5 with TRBJ2-7, with unresolved D. Germline CDR1 and CDR2: SGHKS and YYEKEE (reference sequence). V lost 0 bases and J lost 0, with 7 bases in between. CDR3 length equals 14 residues. The CDR3 here is CASSLGLGSYEQYV. CDR3 nucleotides: TGTGCCAGCAGCTTGGGGTTGGGCTCCTACGAGCAGTACGTC.

In this sample, this clonotype turned up many times. The chain has TRBV9 and TRBJ2-5, with D hard to call. Germline V gives CDR1 SGDLS, CDR2 YYNGEE. V lost 0 bases and J lost 5, with 8 bases in between. There are 13 residues in the CDR3. This CDR3 is CASSVVPRETQYF. The CDR3 DNA sequence: TGTGCCAGCAGCGTAGTCCCCCGGGAGACCCAGTACTTC.

At least ten counts were recorded for this clonotype. J is TRBJ2-1 and V is TRBV30, with TRBD2 matching 10 bases. With V trimmed by 2 bases and J by 6 bases, 4 bases remained unmatched. This CDR3 region has 14 residues. Germline CDR1 and CDR2: GTSNPN and SVGIG (reference sequence). CDR3 sequence (DNA): TGTGCCTGGAGTCCGCTAGCGGGGGCCAATGAGCAGTTCTTC. Its translation: CAWSPLAGANEQFF.

The V call is TRBV27, the J call TRBJ1-3; D not resolved. The V gene lost 1 base and the J gene lost 0 bases, with 13 bases spanning the gap. The CDR3 runs to 17 residues. Germline CDR1 and CDR2: MNHEY and SMNVEV (reference sequence). The CDR3, as DNA: TGTGCCAGCAGTTTATTTGGGTCGGGGATCTCTGGAAACACCATATATTTT. Encoded protein: CASSLFGSGISGNTIYF.

This chain connects TRBV6-5 to TRBJ1-1; 9 nucleotides line up with TRBD1. This CDR3 has 13 amino acids. The junction had 6 bases not matched to a gene; V was cut back by 8 bases and J by 5 bases. Per the germline V gene, CDR1 is MNHEY and CDR2 is SVGAGI. The CDR3: CASFGQGRTEAFF. The CDR3 region has the DNA TGTGCCAGCTTTGGACAGGGGCGGACTGAAGCTTTCTTT.

The chain uses TRBV4-3 and TRBJ1-2; D gene uncertain. Germline V gene sequence: CDR1 LGHNA, CDR2 YSLEER. The CDR3 spans 15 residues. Trimming removed 0 bases from V and 2 bases from J, with 10 bases in between. CDR3 nucleotide sequence: TGCGCCAGCAGCCAAGAGCCAGTCCCGAACTATGGCTACACCTTC. This sequence encodes CASSQEPVPNYGYTF.

The chain employs TRBV4-1 and TRBJ2-7; no clear D. The germline CDR1 and CDR2 sequences are MGHRA and YSYEKL. The V gene lost 1 base and the J gene lost 0 bases, with 10 bases spanning the gap. The CDR3 runs 15 residues. Written as DNA, the CDR3 is TGCGCCAGCAGCCAAGCTTCTTTCAGCTCCTACGAGCAGTACTTC. It yields the protein CASSQASFSSYEQYF.

This clonotype appeared a few times. This sequence joins TRBV18 and TRBJ2-3, with TRBD1 matching 7 bases. CDR1 and CDR2 (germline): KGHSH, LQKENI. With V trimmed by 4 bases and J by 4 bases, 20 bases remained unmatched. This CDR3 spans 19 amino acids. CDR3 bases: TGTGCCAGCTCACAACCCAGACAGGGTTCGCCCTGGTGGGCAGATACGCAGTATTTT. Amino acids: CASSQPRQGSPWWADTQYF.

This clonotype has a handful of counts. The gene calls are TRBV12-3 or TRBV12-4 and TRBJ2-6; D not resolved. The CDR3 is 13 residues long. DNA for the CDR3: TGTGCTTCTTCCATCTCTGGGGCCAACGTCCTGACTTTC. It specifies CASSISGANVLTF.

The gene calls are TRBV5-6 and TRBJ2-7; D may be TRBD1 (6 bases). Trimming left V 5 bases short and J 3 bases short, with 9 bases between. CDR1 and CDR2 from the germline V gene are SGHDT and YYEEEE. This CDR3 contains 12 residues. CDR3 protein: CASSRGGYEQYV. DNA of the CDR3: TGTGCCAGCAGTCGAGGGGGCTACGAGCAGTACGTC.

The chain joins TRBV12-3 or TRBV12-4 to TRBJ2-2; 11 bases agree with TRBD2. The junction had 5 bases not matched to a gene; V was cut back by 5 bases and J by 6 bases. The CDR3 loop spans 15 amino acids. CDR3 nucleotide sequence: TGTGCCAGCAGTCCTCTTAGCGGGGGGGCCGGGGAGCTGTTTTTT. It yields the protein CASSPLSGGAGELFF.

This clonotype was observed a few times. The chain couples TRBV20-1 to TRBJ1-4; D is uncertain. Germline lookup yields CDR1 DFQATT and CDR2 SNEGSKA (reference sequence). This CDR3 region has 14 residues. V lost 1 base and J lost 4, with 10 bases in between. The CDR3 reads CSARGPGDNEKLFF. CDR3 nucleotide sequence: TGCAGTGCTAGAGGGCCGGGAGATAATGAAAAACTGTTTTTT.